These 25 T cell receptor beta chains came from one sample sequenced in a study of metastatic and nonmetastatic thyroid tumors (dated by TCRdb to between 2020 and 2021). None of the patients had been given any treatment before thyroid surgery. The library was produced with PCR. Instrument on record: Illumina HiSeq 4000. Clones were called with MiXCR by TCRdb after fastp trimmed the public reads at Q25, and only in-frame beta chains were retained. The sample profile shows approximately 22,000 clones; around 10% of them were found once. The ten biggest clones cover approximately 8% of the sample. The sample consisted of blood. Source of these receptors: a female donor with papillary thyroid cancer or a benign thyroid nodule (not recorded which). Some clones in this sample may be carry-over from other donors' samples.

This clone was observed at least ten times. V gene TRBV20-1 combines with J gene TRBJ2-1; 9 nucleotides match TRBD2. Trimming removed 5 bases from V and 6 bases from J; junction bases left unmatched: 5. The CDR3 has 13 residues. Germline assignment: CDR1 DFQATT and CDR2 SNEGSKA (reference sequence). As DNA, the CDR3 is TGCAGTGCTGCAGGGACTAGCCTCAATGAGCAGTTCTTC. It specifies CSAAGTSLNEQFF.

This clone was seen at least ten times. The CDR3 reads CACTDSYNSPLHF. DNA of the CDR3: TGTGCCTGTACGGACAGCTATAATTCACCCCTCCACTTT. The rearrangement uses TRBV30 and TRBJ1-6; D is perhaps TRBD1 (6 bases). There are 13 residues in the CDR3. Germline CDR1 and CDR2: GTSNPN and SVGIG (reference sequence). Between the trimmed V and J ends, which lost 6 bases and 3 bases, there was a span of 9 bases.

This clone showed up many times. Just one base apart from a much larger clone, this may be a read error. Other nucleotide sequences in the sample specify the same CDR3. The rearrangement joins TRBV28 to TRBJ2-2, with 8 bases aligning to TRBD2. V lost 6 bases, J lost 3 bases, and 6 bases stayed unmatched. The CDR3 contains 15 residues. Germline V lookup: CDR1 MDHEN, CDR2 SYDVKM. The CDR3 here is CASRAPAGDTGELFF. Written as DNA, the CDR3 is TGTGCCAGCAGGGCCCCAGCGGGGGACACCGGGGAGCTGTTTTTT.

The chain is built from TRBV4-1 and TRBJ2-1, with D possibly matching TRBD1 (5 bases). The CDR3 contains 14 residues. Germline lookup yields CDR1 MGHRA and CDR2 YSYEKL. V dropped 3 bases and J dropped 8 bases, with 14 bases sitting between them. The CDR3 here is CASSHLWARDEQFF. The CDR3 DNA reads as TGCGCCAGCAGCCACCTGTGGGCCAGGGATGAGCAGTTCTTC.

By frequency in the sample, this clone is medium-sized. This chain joins TRBV7-9 and TRBJ2-3, with 8 bases lining up with TRBD2. The CDR3 extends over 15 amino acids. The V and J ends lost 2 bases and 5 bases, in that order; junction bases with no gene match: 6. CDR1 and CDR2 from the germline V gene are SEHNR and FQNEAQ (reference sequence). The CDR3 DNA reads TGTGCCAGCAGCTTAAGCGGGAGTCCGGGAGATACGCAGTATTTT. Its protein product is CASSLSGSPGDTQYF.

In regard to this clone: This clone may be a read error of a much larger clone one base away. The chain uses TRBV7-2 and TRBJ2-2, with 9 nucleotides matching TRBD2. This CDR3 spans 15 amino acids. CDR1 is SGHTA and CDR2 is FQGNSA in the germline V gene. The CDR3 DNA follows: TGTGCCAGCAGCTTGTCCGGGACTAGCCCCGGGGAGCTGTCTTTT. This encodes CASSLSGTSPGELSF.

In this sample, this clone turned up many times. This chain connects TRBV11-2 to TRBJ2-3; TRBD1 or TRBD2 may be the D gene (5 bases each). CDR1 and CDR2 from the germline V gene are SGHAT and FQNNGV. The CDR3 runs 13 residues. Trimming stripped 5 bases from V and 10 bases from J, with 16 bases between. CDR3 amino acids: CASSGRGVSAQYF. The CDR3 DNA is TGTGCCAGCAGCGGACGAGGGGTGAGCGCGCAGTATTTT.

This clone was counted at least ten times. This CDR3 is CASSFDWSSGNTIYF. CDR3 nucleotides: TGTGCCAGCAGCTTCGACTGGAGCTCTGGAAACACCATATATTTT. This chain uses TRBV5-5 with TRBJ1-3; D is unclear. Germline values: CDR1 SGHKS, CDR2 YYEKEE (reference sequence). V was pared by 2 bases and J by 0 bases, with 9 bases between. The CDR3 loop spans 15 amino acids.

This clone was seen at least ten times. The J gene is TRBJ1-2, the V gene TRBV20-1; D perhaps matches TRBD1 (5 bases). V was shortened by 6 bases and J by 8 bases, with 22 bases between the two germline ends. CDR3 length equals 14 residues. Per germline, CDR1 DFQATT and CDR2 SNEGSKA (reference sequence). This CDR3 is CSANSRETTRGYTF. The CDR3 DNA follows: TGCAGTGCCAACTCCAGGGAGACTACTAGGGGCTACACCTTC.

Ten or more counts support this clone. The CDR3 spells CASSPRWPGEQYF. CDR3 DNA: TGTGCCAGTAGTCCGCGCTGGCCGGGTGAGCAGTACTTC. The gene calls are TRBV19 and TRBJ2-7; D is unclear. Per the germline V gene, CDR1 is LNHDA and CDR2 is SQIVND (reference sequence). Trimming stripped 5 bases from V and 7 bases from J, with 15 bases between. CDR3 length equals 13 residues.

By its share, this clone is medium-sized. The V call is TRBV6-1, the J call TRBJ2-5; 9 bases map to TRBD1. Germline V lookup: CDR1 MNHNS, CDR2 SASEGT. V gave up 5 bases and J gave up 4 bases; unmatched junction bases: 8. This CDR3 comprises 15 residues. The chain's CDR3 is CASSSTGGAVETQYF. The DNA of the CDR3 is TGTGCCAGCAGTTCCACAGGGGGCGCGGTAGAGACCCAGTACTTC.

This clone was recorded at least ten times. The chain is built from TRBV19 and TRBJ2-7, with 9 bases lining up with TRBD1. Per germline, CDR1 LNHDA and CDR2 SQIVND (reference sequence). The CDR3 contains 14 residues. After removal of 5 bases from V and 5 bases from J, the junction contained 7 bases not matched to a gene. CDR3 region: CASSARDRDHEQYF. The CDR3 DNA reads TGTGCCAGTAGTGCCCGGGACAGGGACCACGAGCAGTACTTC.

This clone was recorded many times. The rearrangement links TRBV9 to TRBJ2-2, with unresolved D. The CDR3 contains 13 residues. Trimming shortened V by 4 bases and J by 6 bases, and 10 bases separated the two germline ends. Germline assignment: CDR1 SGDLS and CDR2 YYNGEE. The CDR3 loop is CASSPRVAGELFF. CDR3 DNA: TGTGCCAGCAGCCCTCGGGTGGCCGGGGAGCTGTTTTTT.

Ten or more counts support this clone. The V gene is TRBV15, the J gene TRBJ2-6; no reliable D call. CDR1 LNHNV and CDR2 YYDKDF come from the germline V gene (reference sequence). The CDR3 loop spans 15 amino acids. The germline V and J ends were trimmed by 4 bases and 0 bases, with 7 bases remaining between them. This CDR3 reads CATSTSDSGANVLTF. The DNA of the CDR3 is TGTGCCACCAGCACTAGTGACTCTGGGGCCAACGTCCTGACTTTC.

At least ten counts were recorded for this clone. The chain uses TRBV9 and TRBJ1-4, with unresolved D. V lost 2 bases to trimming and J lost 0 bases, with 8 bases between them. CDR1 and CDR2 (germline): SGDLS, YYNGEE. CDR3 length equals 15 residues. In DNA form, the CDR3 reads TGTGCCAGCAGCGTCGGGATCTCAACTAATGAAAAACTGTTTTTT. Translating gives CASSVGISTNEKLFF.

This clone appeared many times. Mismatch with germline at one junction end may stem from a read error. CDR3 protein: CASRLGQNYNEQFF. The DNA of the CDR3 is TGTGCCAGCAGATTGGGACAGAATTACAATGAGCAGTTCTTC. The chain combines TRBV5-4 with TRBJ2-1; 7 bases agree with TRBD1. Per the germline V gene, CDR1 is SGHNT and CDR2 is YYREEE (reference sequence). The CDR3 consists of 14 residues.

This clone was seen many times. The chain combines TRBV18 with TRBJ1-1, with 7 bases matching TRBD1. The trim removed 2 bases at V and 1 base at J, leaving 4 bases unmatched. Germline V gene data show CDR1 as KGHSH and CDR2 as LQKENI. CDR3 size: 15 residues. The CDR3 region has the DNA TGTGCCAGCTCACCAACCGGGGACAGGAACACTGAAGCTTTCTTT. As protein: CASSPTGDRNTEAFF.

By share of the sample, this clone is medium-sized. This sequence joins TRBV6-5 and TRBJ1-2; 7 nucleotides align to TRBD1. There are 16 residues in the CDR3. J gave up 4 bases and V 4 bases, and 12 bases lay outside the gene matches. CDR1 and CDR2 from the germline V gene are MNHEY and SVGAGI. The CDR3 nucleotides are TGTGCCAGCAGTTCCCCAGGACAGGTTCTACTCTATGGCTACACCTTC. It yields the protein CASSSPGQVLLYGYTF.

This clone has at least ten counts. The chain has TRBV7-2 and TRBJ2-7; D possibly corresponds to TRBD1 (5 bases). Germline V gene sequence: CDR1 SGHTA, CDR2 FQGNSA. The CDR3 loop spans 13 amino acids. Trimming took 3 bases from V and 3 from J, leaving 9 bases between them. CDR3 protein: CASSLGPVYEQYF. The CDR3 nucleotides are TGTGCCAGCAGCTTGGGGCCAGTCTACGAGCAGTACTTC.

This clone is deemed medium-sized. The chain is built from TRBV6-1 and TRBJ2-2, with D possibly being TRBD1 (6 bases). Germline V CDR1 and CDR2: MNHNS, SASEGT. The V end was cut by 5 bases, the J end by 0 bases, with 10 bases between. This CDR3 spans 15 amino acids. CDR3 DNA: TGTGCCAGCAGTCCGGGACAATCGAACACCGGGGAGCTGTTTTTT. Its protein is CASSPGQSNTGELFF.

The table lists this clone with many counts. The chain employs TRBV7-9 and TRBJ2-1, with 12 bases lining up with TRBD2. V shed 1 base, J shed 6 bases, and the junction held 4 bases outside the gene matches. The V gene's germline CDR1 is SEHNR and CDR2 FQNEAQ (reference sequence). The CDR3 covers 16 residues. The CDR3 is CASSLGVTSGSNEQFF. The CDR3 region has the DNA TGTGCCAGCAGCTTAGGGGTGACTAGCGGGAGCAATGAGCAGTTCTTC.

The table lists this clone with many counts. The chain combines TRBV20-1 with TRBJ2-7, with 10 bases identical to TRBD2. CDR3 size: 16 residues. V lost 3 bases to trimming and J lost 0 bases; unmatched junction nucleotides: 8. Germline V gene lookup returns CDR1 DFQATT and CDR2 SNEGSKA (reference sequence). CDR3 sequence: CSARGTSAAYSYEQYF. DNA of the CDR3: TGCAGTGCTAGGGGGACTAGCGCCGCGTACTCCTACGAGCAGTACTTC.

This clone was counted at least ten times. The V call is TRBV27, the J call TRBJ2-1; 11 bases line up with TRBD2. The germline CDR1 and CDR2 sequences are MNHEY and SMNVEV (reference sequence). The length of the CDR3 is 16 residues. The V and J ends lost 5 bases and 4 bases, in that order; junction bases with no gene match: 7. The DNA of the CDR3 is TGTGCCAGCAGTCCGTGGACTAGCGGGCCTTACAATGAGCAGTTCTTC. This translates into CASSPWTSGPYNEQFF.

This clone has ten or more counts. V and J are TRBV29-1 and TRBJ1-3; D is unclear. Between the trimmed V and J ends, which lost 5 bases and 0 bases, there was a span of 8 bases. CDR1 and CDR2 from the germline V gene are SQVTM and ANQGSEA. This CDR3 has 13 residues. CDR3 amino acids: CSVRESSGNTIYF. The CDR3 region has the DNA TGCAGCGTTCGAGAGAGCTCTGGAAACACCATATATTTT.

This clone was recorded many times. The chain combines TRBV12-3 or TRBV12-4 with TRBJ2-4; TRBD2 matches at 8 bases. The V gene end was trimmed by 6 bases and the J gene end by 8 bases; junction bases not matched to a gene: 9. The CDR3 extends over 14 amino acids. The chain's CDR3 is CASSPAGVLDIQYF. The CDR3 bases are TGTGCCAGCAGCCCAGCGGGAGTCTTGGACATTCAGTACTTC.